Shown below are 10 T cell receptor beta chains from a single sample sequenced in a study of identical twins. TCRdb reanalysed the 5' RACE reads using MiXCR and keeps one entry per CDR3 protein. The table records roughly 690,000 distinct CDR3 sequences, roughly 6% of them present only once. Sample: naive T cells sorted from blood. All receptors derive from a man aged 18 to 29 in good health.

This clonotype was seen repeatedly, ten times or more. V and J are TRBV6-5 and TRBJ2-5, with D perhaps being TRBD1 or TRBD2 (5 bases each). With 7 bases removed from V and 5 bases from J, the gap between germline ends came to 11 bases. The CDR3 covers 12 residues. Germline V lookup: CDR1 MNHEY, CDR2 SVGAGI. In DNA, the CDR3 is TGTGCCAGCAATAAAGGGACGGAGACCCAGTACTTC. It is translated as CASNKGTETQYF.

The rearrangement uses TRBV29-1 and TRBJ2-5; possibly TRBD1 for D (6 bases). CDR3 length: 12 residues. The V and J ends lost 5 bases and 4 bases respectively, with 11 bases between them. The germline V gene has CDR1 SQVTM and CDR2 ANQGSEA. CDR3 sequence reads: CSVPRGGETQYF. For the CDR3, the DNA is TGCAGCGTTCCCAGGGGTGGAGAGACCCAGTACTTC.

Only a few counts were recorded for this clonotype. The rearrangement links TRBV7-6 to TRBJ2-7; 9 bases fit TRBD1. CDR3 length: 13 residues. Germline CDR1 SGHVS, CDR2 FNYEAQ. After removal of 4 bases from V and 7 bases from J, the junction contained 5 bases not matched to a gene. CDR3 sequence: CASSWGQGDEQYF. The CDR3 nucleotides read TGTGCCAGCAGCTGGGGACAGGGCGATGAGCAGTACTTC.

This clonotype was recorded a few times. The chain links TRBV7-9 to TRBJ1-2; 7 nucleotides match TRBD1. The CDR3 sequence is 15 residues long. The J segment lost 1 base and the V segment lost 5 bases, leaving 7 bases of the junction unmatched. The germline V gene has CDR1 SEHNR and CDR2 FQNEAQ (reference sequence). CDR3 in DNA: TGTGCCAGCAGCCTCGACAGGGACTTTAACTATGGCTACACCTTC. It specifies CASSLDRDFNYGYTF.

The table lists this clonotype with many counts. The CDR3 DNA follows: TGCAGTGCTTCCAACCTCGGTCTCTACAATGAGCAGTTCTTC. It yields the protein CSASNLGLYNEQFF. The chain uses TRBV20-1 and TRBJ2-1, with D uncertain. The CDR3 runs to 14 residues. CDR1 is DFQATT, CDR2 SNEGSKA, per germline (reference sequence). V gave up 5 bases and J gave up 3 bases, with 14 bases separating them.

The chain links TRBV7-8 to TRBJ2-2; the D is unclear. V lost 3 bases, J lost 6 bases, and 8 bases lay in between. This CDR3 region has 13 residues. Germline assignment: CDR1 SGHVS and CDR2 FQNEAQ. CDR3 DNA: TGTGCCAGCAGCTTCAGGACGTCCGGGGAGCTGTTTTTT. It encodes CASSFRTSGELFF.

This clonotype showed up just a few times. V and J are TRBV27 and TRBJ2-3, with TRBD2 matching over 11 bases. This CDR3 has 16 amino acids. Per the germline V gene, CDR1 is MNHEY and CDR2 is SMNVEV (reference sequence). Losses at the gene ends were 2 bases for V and 6 bases for J; bases not matched to a gene: 7. CDR3 coding DNA: TGTGCCAGCAGTTTAGTTGGGACTAGCGGTGTCGATACGCAGTATTTT. It translates to CASSLVGTSGVDTQYF.

The table lists this clonotype with a few counts. The CDR3 sequence is CSADPRTSGRETQYF. DNA for the CDR3: TGCAGTGCAGATCCCCGGACTAGCGGGAGAGAGACCCAGTACTTC. V gene TRBV20-1 combines with J gene TRBJ2-5; 13 bases agree with TRBD2. There are 15 residues in the CDR3. Germline CDR1 DFQATT, CDR2 SNEGSKA (reference sequence). Germline trimming cut 6 bases from V and 4 bases from J; bases unmatched to any gene: 8.

The table lists this clonotype with a few counts. The chain carries TRBV5-1 and TRBJ2-2, with unresolved D. The CDR3 runs 15 residues. Trimming stripped 2 bases from V and 3 bases from J, with 11 bases between. CDR1 and CDR2 (germline): SGHRS, YFSETQ. In DNA, the CDR3 is TGCGCCAGCAGCTTTCTACGGGCAGACACCGGGGAGCTGTTTTTT. Amino acids: CASSFLRADTGELFF. The full variable domain, completed using reference TRBV5-1 and TRBJ2-2, is KAGVTQTPRYLIKTRGQQVTLSCSPISGHRSVSWYQQTPGQGLQFLFEYFSETQRNKGNFPGRFSGRQFSNSRSEMNVSTLELGDSALYLCASSFLRADTGELFFGEGSRLTVL.

The table lists this clonotype with a few counts. This chain uses TRBV7-2 with TRBJ2-2; maybe TRBD2 (5 bases). Trimming removed 9 bases from V and 4 bases from J, with 12 bases in between. Germline CDR1 is SGHTA and CDR2 is FQGNSA. This CDR3 has 13 amino acids. The CDR3 nucleotides read TGTGCCAGTCCCGGACTGATCACCGGGGAGCTGTTTTTT. Its protein is CASPGLITGELFF.